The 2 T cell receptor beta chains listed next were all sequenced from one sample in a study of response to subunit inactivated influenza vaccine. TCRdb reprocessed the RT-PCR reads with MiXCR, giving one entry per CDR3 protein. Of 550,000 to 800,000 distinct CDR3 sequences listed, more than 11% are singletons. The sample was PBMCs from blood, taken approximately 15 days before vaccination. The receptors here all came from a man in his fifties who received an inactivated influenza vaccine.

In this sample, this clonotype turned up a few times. CDR3 protein: CASGPGAYYNEQFF. CDR3 DNA sequence: TGTGCCTCGGGGCCCGGGGCCTACTACAATGAGCAGTTCTTC. The rearrangement links TRBV10-3 to TRBJ2-1; the D call may be TRBD1 or TRBD2 (5 bases each). CDR3 length: 14 amino acids. Germline V gene sequence: CDR1 ENHRY, CDR2 SYGVKD. Trimming removed 11 bases from V and 3 bases from J, with 17 bases in between.

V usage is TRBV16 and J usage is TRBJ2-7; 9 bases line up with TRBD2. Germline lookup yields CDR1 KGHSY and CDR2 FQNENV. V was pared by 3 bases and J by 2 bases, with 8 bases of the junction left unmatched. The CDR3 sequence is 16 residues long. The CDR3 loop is CASSHPSGGKTYEQYF. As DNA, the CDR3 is TGTGCCAGCAGCCACCCCAGCGGGGGGAAAACCTACGAGCAGTACTTC.